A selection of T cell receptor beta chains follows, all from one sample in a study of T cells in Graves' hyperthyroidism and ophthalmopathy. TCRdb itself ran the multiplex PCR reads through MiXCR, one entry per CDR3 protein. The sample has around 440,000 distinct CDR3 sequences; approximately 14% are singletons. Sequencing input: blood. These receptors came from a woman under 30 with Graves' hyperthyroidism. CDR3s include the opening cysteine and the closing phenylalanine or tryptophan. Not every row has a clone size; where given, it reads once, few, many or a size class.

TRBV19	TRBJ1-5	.	CASRHRENQPQHF
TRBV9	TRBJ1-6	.	CASSAKILTGNNSPLHF
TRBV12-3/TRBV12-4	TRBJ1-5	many	CASSFRTGRNQPQHF
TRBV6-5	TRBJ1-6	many	CASSYAADVNPKSPLHF
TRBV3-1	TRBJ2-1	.	CASSPGLAFSEQFF
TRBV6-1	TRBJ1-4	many	CASSTTGNEKLFF
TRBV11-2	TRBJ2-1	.	CASSLDLQRRGEQFF
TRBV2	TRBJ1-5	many	CASSEAWVAWGNNQPQHF
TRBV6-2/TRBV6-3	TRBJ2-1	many	CASSPWTSDEQFF
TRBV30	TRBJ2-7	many	CAWGRGRTGRVPLEQYF
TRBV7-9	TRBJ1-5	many	CASSFLGDQPQHF
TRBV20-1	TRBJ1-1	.	CSARDRDRENAEAFF
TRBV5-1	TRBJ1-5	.	CASSLTGPNQPQHF
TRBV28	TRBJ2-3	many	CASNRGPFTDTQYF
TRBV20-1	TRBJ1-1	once	CSAAGQGEPFF
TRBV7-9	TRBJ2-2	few	CASSLFLTGELFF
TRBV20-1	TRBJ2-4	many	CSATKDIQYF
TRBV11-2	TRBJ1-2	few	CASSLERGANYGYTF
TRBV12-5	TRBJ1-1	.	CASGLRTGRTEAFF
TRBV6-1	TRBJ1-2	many	CASSERGEGSYGYTF
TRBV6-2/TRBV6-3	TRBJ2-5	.	CASRKGDVQETQYF
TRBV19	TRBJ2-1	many	CASRDSRSSYNEQFF
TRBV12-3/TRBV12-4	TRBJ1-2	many	CASSLSGSYGYTF
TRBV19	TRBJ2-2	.	CASSIRTSYTGELFF
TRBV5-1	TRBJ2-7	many	CASSAPGQGGTDEQYF
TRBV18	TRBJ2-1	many	CASTGTRDLEQFF
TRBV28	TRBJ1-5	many	CASSPEGSNQPQHF
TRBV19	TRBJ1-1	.	CASSIDLTGYTEAFF
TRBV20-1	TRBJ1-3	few	CSAHQSSGNTIYF
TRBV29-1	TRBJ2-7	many	CSVSGGALSYEQYF
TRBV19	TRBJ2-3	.	CASSVVASGSTDTQYF
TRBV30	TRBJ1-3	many	CAWRVGPASGNTIYF
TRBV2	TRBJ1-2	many	CASSVTGEVGYTF
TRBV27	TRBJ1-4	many	CASSLKGGEKLFF
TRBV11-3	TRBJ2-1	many	CASSRIAGAGNEQFF
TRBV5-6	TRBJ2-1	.	CASSDFRAAHYLYNEQFF
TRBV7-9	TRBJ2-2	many	CASSFHRSSGTGELFF
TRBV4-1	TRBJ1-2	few	CASSQEAGGDYGYTF
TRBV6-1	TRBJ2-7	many	CASSEIGQGASEQYF
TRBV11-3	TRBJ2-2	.	CASRSIAGDHTGELFF
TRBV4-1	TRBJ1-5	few	CASSDRDNNQPQHF
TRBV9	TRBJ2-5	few	CASSVYGSPETQYF
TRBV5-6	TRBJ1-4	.	CASSWTSTNEKLFF
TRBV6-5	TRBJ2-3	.	CASSYNRGLGTQYF
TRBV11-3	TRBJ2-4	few	CASSLALYRDLAKNIQYF
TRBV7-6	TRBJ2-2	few	CASSWGSGGEGTGELFF
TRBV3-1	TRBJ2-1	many	CASSQGTSGGPSFF
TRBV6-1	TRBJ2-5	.	CASSEDRGGAGKTQYF
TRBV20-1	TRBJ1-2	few	CSAREGQGAGGYGYTF
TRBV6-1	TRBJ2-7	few	CASSKSDYEQYF
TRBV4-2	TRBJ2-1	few	CASSQKTSARGEDEQFF
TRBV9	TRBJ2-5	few	CASSVEPGGLETQYF
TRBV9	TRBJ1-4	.	CASSVGDSIHEKLFF
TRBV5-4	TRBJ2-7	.	CASSLGGGGRFNEQYF
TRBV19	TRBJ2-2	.	CASSMRRAANTGELFF
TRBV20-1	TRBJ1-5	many	CSARTQEGSNQPQHF
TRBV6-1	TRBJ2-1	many	CAGSYGGSSYNEQFF